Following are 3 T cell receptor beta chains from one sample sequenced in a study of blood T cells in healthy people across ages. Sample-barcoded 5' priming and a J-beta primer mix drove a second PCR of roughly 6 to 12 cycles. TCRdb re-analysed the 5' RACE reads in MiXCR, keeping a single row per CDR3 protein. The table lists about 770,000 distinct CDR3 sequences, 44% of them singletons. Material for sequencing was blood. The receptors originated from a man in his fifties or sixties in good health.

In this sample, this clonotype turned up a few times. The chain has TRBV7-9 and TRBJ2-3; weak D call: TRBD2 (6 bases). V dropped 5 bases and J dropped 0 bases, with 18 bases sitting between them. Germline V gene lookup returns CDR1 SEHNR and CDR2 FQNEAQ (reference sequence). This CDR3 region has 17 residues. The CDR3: CASSPLPGGPSTDTQYF. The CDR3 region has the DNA TGTGCCAGCAGCCCCCTCCCCGGGGGACCTAGCACAGATACGCAGTATTTT.

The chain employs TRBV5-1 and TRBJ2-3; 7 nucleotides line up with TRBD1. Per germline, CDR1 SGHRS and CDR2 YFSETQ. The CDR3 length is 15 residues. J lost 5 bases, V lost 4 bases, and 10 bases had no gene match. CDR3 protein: CASSQGDPARDTQYF. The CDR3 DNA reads TGCGCCAGCAGCCAGGGGGACCCTGCGAGAGATACGCAGTATTTT.

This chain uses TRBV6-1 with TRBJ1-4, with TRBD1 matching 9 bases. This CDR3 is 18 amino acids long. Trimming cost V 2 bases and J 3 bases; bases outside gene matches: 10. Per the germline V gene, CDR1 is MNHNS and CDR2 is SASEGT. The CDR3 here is CASSEPGQGQLANEKLFF. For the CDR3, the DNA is TGTGCCAGCAGTGAACCGGGACAGGGCCAGCTAGCTAATGAAAAACTGTTTTTT.